One sample yielded the 20 T cell receptor beta chains listed below, sequenced in a study of OX40 agonist ivuxolimab in advanced cancers. Sequencing was performed with immunoSEQ multiplex PCR; in TCRdb, only in-frame clones are kept and a portion is missing. The sample records roughly 82,000 clones, roughly 80% being singletons. Source: CD4+ or CD8+ T cells sorted from blood, taken in a trial of the OX40 agonist ivuxolimab. The receptors originated from an adult with an advanced solid tumor such as melanoma, head and neck, liver or kidney cancer.

The CDR3 loop is CASSRDRGQNEKLFF. DNA of the CDR3: TGTGCCAGCAGCCGGGACAGGGGGCAAAATGAAAAACTGTTTTTT. The chain links TRBV2 to TRBJ1-4; the match to TRBD1 covers 12 bases. With 6 bases clipped from V and 5 bases from J, the junction kept 4 bases outside the gene matches. The CDR3 contains 15 residues. Germline loops: CDR1 SNHLY, CDR2 FYNNEI.

A single count supports this clone. The chain has TRBV19 and TRBJ1-5, with D hard to call. Deletions cut 2 bases from V and 5 bases from J, with 10 bases between. There are 14 residues in the CDR3. Germline values: CDR1 LNHDA, CDR2 SQIVND (reference sequence). As DNA, the CDR3 is TGTGCCAGTAGTATAATAGGACGAGATCAGCCCCAGCATTTT. Its translation: CASSIIGRDQPQHF.

The chain couples TRBV6-5 to TRBJ2-7; 8 bases align to TRBD1. There are 11 residues in the CDR3. Germline-derived CDR1 and CDR2 are MNHEY and SVGAGI. The ends lost 6 bases at V and 5 bases at J; junction bases unmatched: 0. The CDR3 sequence is CASRQGDEQYF. In DNA, the CDR3 is TGTGCCAGCAGACAGGGGGACGAGCAGTACTTC.

The chain uses TRBV11-2 and TRBJ2-5, with D possibly matching TRBD2 (7 bases). In germline, CDR1 is SGHAT, CDR2 FQNNGV. V lost 1 base and J lost 4, with 13 bases in between. CDR3 size: 15 residues. The CDR3 region has the DNA TGTGCCAGCAGCTTAGGGGGGGGGCCGCGAGAGACCCAGTACTTC. Amino acid sequence: CASSLGGGPRETQYF.

The chain employs TRBV28 and TRBJ2-5; D may be TRBD1 or TRBD2 (7 bases each). The germline V and J ends were trimmed by 3 bases and 4 bases, with 21 bases remaining between them. The V gene's germline CDR1 is MDHEN and CDR2 SYDVKM. The CDR3 totals 17 residues. The CDR3 DNA reads as TGTGCCAGCAGTTTTCCCAGGGGGAGGGAGTGGGGAGAGACCCAGTACTTC. Translated, it gives CASSFPRGREWGETQYF.

This clone occurred a few times. The rearrangement uses TRBV5-1 and TRBJ1-6, with TRBD1 identical over 10 bases. CDR3 length: 19 residues. Germline CDR1 and CDR2: SGHRS and YFSETQ. The junction had 11 bases not matched to a gene; V was cut back by 3 bases and J by 2 bases. DNA of the CDR3: TGCGCCAGCAGCTCGGATCCGGGACAGGGGAAGACCTATAATTCACCCCTCCACTTT. Translating gives CASSSDPGQGKTYNSPLHF.

V usage is TRBV11-2 and J usage is TRBJ1-5, with 7 bases lining up with TRBD1. This CDR3 contains 15 residues. The trim removed 7 bases at V and 5 bases at J, leaving 11 bases unmatched. Per germline, CDR1 SGHAT and CDR2 FQNNGV. CDR3 sequence reads: CASTPPQGWDQPQHF. In DNA form, the CDR3 reads TGTGCCAGCACCCCCCCACAGGGGTGGGATCAGCCCCAGCATTTT.

This clone was recorded once. This sequence joins TRBV6-1 and TRBJ1-5; D is undetermined. This CDR3 is 13 amino acids long. Trimming left V 6 bases short and J 2 bases short, with 8 bases between. Germline V gene data show CDR1 as MNHNS and CDR2 as SASEGT. CDR3 loop: CASRRVGNQPQHF. The CDR3 nucleotides are TGTGCCAGCAGGCGGGTGGGCAATCAGCCCCAGCATTTT.

The chain couples TRBV7-8 to TRBJ2-4; D is uncertain. Trimming cost V 1 base and J 0 bases, with 4 bases left between them. Germline V gene sequence: CDR1 SGHVS, CDR2 FQNEAQ. CDR3 length: 14 residues. The CDR3 bases are TGTGCCAGCAGCTTAGGGGGAGCCAAAAACATTCAGTACTTC. Protein product: CASSLGGAKNIQYF.

This clone was detected a few times. The chain recombines TRBV9 with TRBJ2-1; the match to TRBD2 covers 14 bases. The CDR3 runs 17 residues. Germline V gene lookup returns CDR1 SGDLS and CDR2 YYNGEE. V was pared by 4 bases and J by 4 bases, with 7 bases of the junction left unmatched. The chain's CDR3 is CASSPRTSGGLYNEQFF. Here the CDR3 DNA reads TGTGCCAGCAGCCCAAGGACTAGCGGGGGGTTGTACAATGAGCAGTTCTTC.

The CDR3 DNA sequence: TGTGCCATCAGTGAGTCGTTACTCGTACTGACGGACGGTGAGCAGTTCTTC. Encoded protein: CAISESLLVLTDGEQFF. This chain uses TRBV10-3 with TRBJ2-1; D gene ambiguous. The CDR3 totals 17 residues. CDR1 ENHRY and CDR2 SYGVKD come from the germline V gene. V gave up 0 bases and J gave up 9 bases, with 21 bases separating them.

This chain joins TRBV7-2 and TRBJ1-4; TRBD1 aligns across 9 bases. CDR3 size: 13 residues. Trimming removed 6 bases from V and 7 bases from J; junction bases left unmatched: 3. Germline CDR1 reads SGHTA; CDR2 reads FQGNSA. As DNA, the CDR3 is TGTGCCAGCAGGGGACAGGGAAGTGAAAAACTGTTTTTT. Translating gives CASRGQGSEKLFF.

The chain couples TRBV5-4 to TRBJ2-5; 8 nucleotides match TRBD1. J gave up 5 bases and V 0 bases, and 9 bases lay outside the gene matches. The length of the CDR3 is 16 residues. Looked up from germline, CDR1 is SGHNT and CDR2 is YYREEE (reference sequence). The CDR3 DNA reads TGTGCCAGCAGCTTGGCCCCGACAGGGGTCGGGGAGACCCAGTACTTC. Translation gives CASSLAPTGVGETQYF.

The chain carries TRBV10-3 and TRBJ2-3; D call uncertain. CDR1 is ENHRY, CDR2 SYGVKD, per germline. The CDR3 sequence is 13 residues long. Between the trimmed V and J ends, which lost 7 bases and 3 bases, there was a span of 11 bases. The CDR3 DNA is TGTGCCATCATGGGGATGGGGACAGATACGCAGTATTTT. This codes for CAIMGMGTDTQYF.

This clone was seen only once. This chain connects TRBV10-3 to TRBJ2-3; 12 bases are shared with TRBD2. The CDR3 has 15 amino acids. The germline V gene has CDR1 ENHRY and CDR2 SYGVKD. V was pared by 8 bases and J by 4 bases, with 7 bases of the junction left unmatched. The CDR3 DNA is TGTGCCATCGGGTGGACTAGCGGGGCCGCAGATACGCAGTATTTT. Its translation: CAIGWTSGAADTQYF.

This clone has a handful of counts. Relative to the germline gene, one junction end is altered; a read error may explain this. The genes are TRBV6-1 and TRBJ1-3, with D hard to call. This CDR3 has 13 amino acids. Germline lookup yields CDR1 MNHNS and CDR2 SASEGT. CDR3 coding DNA: TGTGCCAGCAGTGCCCCGGGAGCCAGCCGCCGAGGTTTT. Encoded protein: CASSAPGASRRGF.

The gene calls are TRBV5-6 and TRBJ2-1; D is uncertain. CDR1 and CDR2 from the germline V gene are SGHDT and YYEEEE. This CDR3 spans 12 amino acids. Trimming removed 4 bases from V and 4 bases from J, with 6 bases in between. As DNA, the CDR3 is TGTGCCAGCAGCCGAGAATACAATGAGCAGTTCTTC. Encoded protein: CASSREYNEQFF.

This rearrangement joins TRBV19 to TRBJ2-1; D may be TRBD1 (5 bases). This CDR3 comprises 15 residues. CDR1 LNHDA and CDR2 SQIVND come from the germline V gene (reference sequence). The V and J ends lost 6 bases and 0 bases respectively, with 12 bases between them. CDR3 sequence: CASSTTGISYNEQFF. The CDR3, as DNA: TGTGCCAGTAGCACCACAGGAATCTCCTACAATGAGCAGTTCTTC.

This CDR3 reads CASSATGGNNQPQHF. The CDR3 DNA reads as TGTGCCAGCAGCGCTACAGGGGGGAACAATCAGCCCCAGCATTTT. The rearrangement links TRBV2 to TRBJ1-5; 8 nucleotides agree with TRBD1. The length of the CDR3 is 15 residues. Germline CDR1 is SNHLY and CDR2 is FYNNEI. The ends lost 6 bases at V and 3 bases at J; junction bases unmatched: 7.

The rearrangement links TRBV30 to TRBJ1-4; D is perhaps TRBD1 (5 bases). The germline V gene has CDR1 GTSNPN and CDR2 SVGIG (reference sequence). V was pared by 1 base and J by 10 bases, with 13 bases between. The CDR3 is made up of 13 amino acids. The CDR3 loop reads CAWSGRDLGKLFF. In nucleotides, the CDR3 is TGTGCCTGGAGTGGCCGGGACCTGGGAAAACTGTTTTTT. The full variable domain, with the rest looked up from reference TRBV30 and TRBJ1-4, is SQTIHQWPATLVQPVGSPLSLECTVEGTSNPNLYWYRQAAGRGLQLLFYSVGIGQISSEVPQNLSASRPQDRQFILSSKKLLLSDSGFYLCAWSGRDLGKLFFGSGTQLSVL.